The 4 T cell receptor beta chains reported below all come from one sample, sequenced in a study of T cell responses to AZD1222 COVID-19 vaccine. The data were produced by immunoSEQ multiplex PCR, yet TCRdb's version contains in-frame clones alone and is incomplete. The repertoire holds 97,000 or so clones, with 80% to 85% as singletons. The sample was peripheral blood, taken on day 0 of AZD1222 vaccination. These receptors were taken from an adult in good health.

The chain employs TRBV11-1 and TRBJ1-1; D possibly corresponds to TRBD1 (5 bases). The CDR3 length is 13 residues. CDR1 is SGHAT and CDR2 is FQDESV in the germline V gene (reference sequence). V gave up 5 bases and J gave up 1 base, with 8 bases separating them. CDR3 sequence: CASSVGRNTEAFF. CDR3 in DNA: TGTGCCAGCAGCGTGGGACGGAACACTGAAGCTTTCTTT. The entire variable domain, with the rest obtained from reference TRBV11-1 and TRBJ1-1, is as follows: EAEVAQSPRYKITEKSQAVAFWCDPISGHATLYWYRQILGQGPELLVQFQDESVVDDSQLPKDRFSAERLKGVDSTLKIQPAELGDSAMYLCASSVGRNTEAFFGQGTRLTVV.

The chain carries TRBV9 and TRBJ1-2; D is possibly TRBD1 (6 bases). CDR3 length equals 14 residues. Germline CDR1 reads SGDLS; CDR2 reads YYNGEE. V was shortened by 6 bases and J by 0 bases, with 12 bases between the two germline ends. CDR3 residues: CASTPGAANYGYTF. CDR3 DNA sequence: TGTGCCAGCACTCCAGGGGCCGCTAACTATGGCTACACCTTC.

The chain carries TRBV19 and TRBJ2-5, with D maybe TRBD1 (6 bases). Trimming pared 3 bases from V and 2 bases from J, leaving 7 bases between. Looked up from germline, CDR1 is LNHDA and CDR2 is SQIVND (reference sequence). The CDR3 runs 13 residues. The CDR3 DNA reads TGTGCCAGTAGTATTGGACAGCAAGAGACCCAGTACTTC. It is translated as CASSIGQQETQYF. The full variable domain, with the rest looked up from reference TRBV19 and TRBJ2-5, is DGGITQSPKYLFRKEGQNVTLSCEQNLNHDAMYWYRQDPGQGLRLIYYSQIVNDFQKGDIAEGYSVSREKKESFPLTVTSAQKNPTAFYLCASSIGQQETQYFGPGTRLLVL.

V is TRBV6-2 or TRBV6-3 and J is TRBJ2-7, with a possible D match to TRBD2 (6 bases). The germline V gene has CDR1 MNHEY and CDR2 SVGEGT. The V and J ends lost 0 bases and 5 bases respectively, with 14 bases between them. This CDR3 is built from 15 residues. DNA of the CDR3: TGTGCCAGCAGTTACTCGATAGGAGGGGACCACGAGCAGTACGTC. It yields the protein CASSYSIGGDHEQYV.